Listed below are T cell receptor beta chains from one sample, sequenced in a study of blood T cell repertoires in COVID-19. The protocol was immunoSEQ multiplex PCR, while the TCRdb copy is restricted to in-frame clones and leaves out a portion. The table records about 100,000 clones, more than 85% of them present only once. Sequencing was carried out using peripheral blood. These receptors all come from a man aged 60 to 69 with acute or convalescent COVID-19. The CDR3 runs from the conserved cysteine through the conserved F or W. Each record gives: V gene, clone size, J gene, CDR3 protein. Not every row has a clone size; where given, it reads once, few, many or a size class.

V gene: TRBV6-1; clone size: .; J gene: TRBJ2-1; CDR3 protein: CASSEDGGHNEQFF
V gene: TRBV5-6; clone size: .; J gene: TRBJ2-6; CDR3 protein: CASSRTSGRASGANVLTF
V gene: TRBV30; clone size: .; J gene: TRBJ2-1; CDR3 protein: CAWSLKFGGRDYNEQFF
V gene: TRBV24-1; clone size: .; J gene: TRBJ2-2; CDR3 protein: CATSGGPSTGELFF
V gene: TRBV5-1; clone size: .; J gene: TRBJ2-3; CDR3 protein: CASSTKISGQGTDTQYF
V gene: TRBV27; clone size: .; J gene: TRBJ1-5; CDR3 protein: CASSSAGVGNQPQHF
V gene: TRBV3-1/TRBV3-2; clone size: .; J gene: TRBJ2-3; CDR3 protein: CASRMGLAGGDTQYF
V gene: TRBV5-1; clone size: .; J gene: TRBJ2-3; CDR3 protein: CASSPGLGIEAGDTQYF
V gene: TRBV14; clone size: .; J gene: TRBJ1-3; CDR3 protein: CASSLGSGNTIYF
V gene: TRBV6-5; clone size: .; J gene: TRBJ2-7; CDR3 protein: CASRSTAYEQYF
V gene: TRBV24-1; clone size: few; J gene: TRBJ1-5; CDR3 protein: CATSDPRAGDNQPQHF
V gene: TRBV27; clone size: .; J gene: TRBJ2-1; CDR3 protein: CASRTTSGWSGEQFF
V gene: TRBV3-1/TRBV3-2; clone size: .; J gene: TRBJ2-3; CDR3 protein: CASSGGTSGSPDTQYF
V gene: TRBV6-1; clone size: once; J gene: TRBJ2-1; CDR3 protein: CASSEGPGTHNEQFF
V gene: TRBV5-4; clone size: .; J gene: TRBJ2-3; CDR3 protein: CASRPQGARADTQYF
V gene: TRBV28; clone size: .; J gene: TRBJ1-1; CDR3 protein: CASSLKLNRLPSAFF
V gene: TRBV5-1; clone size: .; J gene: TRBJ1-2; CDR3 protein: CASSLGVPGQDYGYTF
V gene: TRBV30; clone size: .; J gene: TRBJ2-3; CDR3 protein: CAWGVGDYNTDTQYF
V gene: TRBV19; clone size: once; J gene: TRBJ2-7; CDR3 protein: CASRLTWTGGSYEQYF
V gene: TRBV9; clone size: .; J gene: TRBJ2-5; CDR3 protein: CASSVGAAGDGETQYF
V gene: TRBV2; clone size: .; J gene: TRBJ1-6; CDR3 protein: CASSVTVPNNSPLHF
V gene: TRBV6-5; clone size: .; J gene: TRBJ2-7; CDR3 protein: CASKGQPYEQYF
V gene: TRBV3-1/TRBV3-2; clone size: .; J gene: TRBJ2-3; CDR3 protein: CASSPDSRGTQYF
V gene: TRBV7-9; clone size: .; J gene: TRBJ2-7; CDR3 protein: CASSSDAGSSYEQYF
V gene: TRBV5-1; clone size: .; J gene: TRBJ2-4; CDR3 protein: CASSPDRGAAPQYF
V gene: TRBV27; clone size: .; J gene: TRBJ2-3; CDR3 protein: CASSFGAGTDTQYF
V gene: TRBV14; clone size: few; J gene: TRBJ1-5; CDR3 protein: CASSQDWGGPQHF
V gene: TRBV2; clone size: .; J gene: TRBJ1-6; CDR3 protein: CASRRTGVNSPLHF
V gene: TRBV11-2; clone size: .; J gene: TRBJ1-2; CDR3 protein: CASSPNRVGYTF
V gene: TRBV24-1; clone size: .; J gene: TRBJ2-3; CDR3 protein: CATSADHSSGNSDTQYF
V gene: TRBV6-6; clone size: .; J gene: TRBJ1-4; CDR3 protein: CASQTGGHEKLFF
V gene: TRBV21-1; clone size: .; J gene: TRBJ1-1; CDR3 protein: CASSKPQVRGKNTEAFF
V gene: TRBV2; clone size: .; J gene: TRBJ2-3; CDR3 protein: CASSQESGISTDTQYF
V gene: TRBV28; clone size: .; J gene: TRBJ1-1; CDR3 protein: CASSTTARSSTEAFF
V gene: TRBV29-1; clone size: .; J gene: TRBJ1-1; CDR3 protein: CSVGEGLTEAFF
V gene: TRBV3-1/TRBV3-2; clone size: .; J gene: TRBJ1-2; CDR3 protein: CASSRTAANYGYTF
V gene: TRBV28; clone size: .; J gene: TRBJ1-4; CDR3 protein: CASSLRAGLQEKLFF
V gene: TRBV29-1; clone size: .; J gene: TRBJ2-7; CDR3 protein: CSVGGTVGSGSAYEQYF
V gene: TRBV6-4; clone size: once; J gene: TRBJ2-7; CDR3 protein: CASSDAREQYF
V gene: TRBV28; clone size: .; J gene: TRBJ1-5; CDR3 protein: CASSPRTGGGQPQHF
V gene: TRBV5-4; clone size: .; J gene: TRBJ2-1; CDR3 protein: CASSLVGGSSYNEQFF
V gene: TRBV5-8; clone size: .; J gene: TRBJ2-7; CDR3 protein: CASSSPGPGGYEQYF
V gene: TRBV7-9; clone size: .; J gene: TRBJ2-3; CDR3 protein: CASSPSGLAGGPSTDTQYF
V gene: TRBV6-5; clone size: .; J gene: TRBJ1-5; CDR3 protein: CASSLEGNSNQPQHF
V gene: TRBV6-1; clone size: .; J gene: TRBJ1-3; CDR3 protein: CASSPRQGNGNTIYF
V gene: TRBV5-4; clone size: .; J gene: TRBJ2-5; CDR3 protein: CASSLDPGGQETQYF
V gene: TRBV5-1; clone size: .; J gene: TRBJ2-5; CDR3 protein: CASSLTSGSQETQYF
V gene: TRBV6-5; clone size: .; J gene: TRBJ2-5; CDR3 protein: CASSYGQVETQYF
V gene: TRBV5-4; clone size: once; J gene: TRBJ2-1; CDR3 protein: CASSQRTSGKEEQFF
V gene: TRBV6-6; clone size: .; J gene: TRBJ2-7; CDR3 protein: CASSYRQAAYEQYF
V gene: TRBV5-1; clone size: .; J gene: TRBJ2-5; CDR3 protein: CASSLETGGETQYF
V gene: TRBV2; clone size: once; J gene: TRBJ1-5; CDR3 protein: CASREETIGNQPQHF